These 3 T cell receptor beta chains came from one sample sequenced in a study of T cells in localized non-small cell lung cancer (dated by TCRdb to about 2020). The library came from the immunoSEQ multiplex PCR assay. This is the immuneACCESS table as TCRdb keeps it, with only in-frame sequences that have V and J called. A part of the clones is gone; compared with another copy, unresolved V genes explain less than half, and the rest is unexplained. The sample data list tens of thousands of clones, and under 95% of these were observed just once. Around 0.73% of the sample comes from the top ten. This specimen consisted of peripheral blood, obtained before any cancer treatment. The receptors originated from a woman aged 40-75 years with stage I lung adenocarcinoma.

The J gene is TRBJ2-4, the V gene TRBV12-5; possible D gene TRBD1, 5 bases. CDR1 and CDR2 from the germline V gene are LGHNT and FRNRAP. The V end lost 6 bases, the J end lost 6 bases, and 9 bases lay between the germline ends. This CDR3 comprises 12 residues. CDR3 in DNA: TGTGCTAGTGGGCTAGACAGAAACATTCAGTACTTC. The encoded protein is CASGLDRNIQYF.

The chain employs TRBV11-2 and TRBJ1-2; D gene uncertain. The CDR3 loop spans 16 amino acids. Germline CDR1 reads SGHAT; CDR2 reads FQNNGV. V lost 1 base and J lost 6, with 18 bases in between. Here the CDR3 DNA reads TGTGCCAGCAGCTTAGTTCGTGGCAGGACCGCCGATGGCTACACCTTC. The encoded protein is CASSLVRGRTADGYTF.

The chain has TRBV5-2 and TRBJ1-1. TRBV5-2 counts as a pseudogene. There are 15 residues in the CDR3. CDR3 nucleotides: TGTGCCAGAAGCCAGTCGTGTTGCAGGAACACTGAAGCTTTCTTT. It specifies CARSQSCCRNTEAFF.